These 23 T cell receptor beta chains share one sample of origin, sequenced in a study of shared clonotypes between healthy human individuals. Libraries were prepared by immunoSEQ multiplex PCR; TCRdb keeps only in-frame clonotypes and omits some of them. The sample includes over a million clones, roughly 97% seen only once; the top ten take approximately 1.1%. Sequenced material: naive CD4+ T cells sorted from blood. Subset here: CD45RA+ positively selected. The origin of the receptors is a man between 25 and 39 years old in good health.

The chain recombines TRBV7-2 with TRBJ2-3; 7 positions match TRBD1. Germline lookup yields CDR1 SGHTA and CDR2 FQGNSA. This CDR3 is 15 amino acids long. After removal of 1 base from V and 4 bases from J, the junction contained 5 bases not matched to a gene. CDR3 region: CASSLGQGFSDTQYF. DNA for the CDR3: TGTGCCAGCAGCTTAGGACAGGGATTCTCAGATACGCAGTATTTT.

In this sample, this clone turned up a few times. The chain couples TRBV5-8 to TRBJ1-1, with a tentative D call TRBD1 (6 bases). The V gene's germline CDR1 is SGHTS and CDR2 YDEGEE. Trimming pared 1 base from V and 1 base from J, leaving 11 bases between. The CDR3 contains 15 residues. In nucleotides, the CDR3 is TGTGCCAGCAGCTTGACAGGGCTGCCGAACACTGAAGCTTTCTTT. It specifies CASSLTGLPNTEAFF. The whole variable domain, filled in from reference TRBV5-8 and TRBJ1-1, reads EAGVTQSPTHLIKTRGQQATLRCSPISGHTSVYWYQQALGLGLQFLLWYDEGEERNRGNFPPRFSGRQFPNYSSELNVNALELEDSALYLCASSLTGLPNTEAFFGQGTRLTVV.

The genes are TRBV7-9 and TRBJ2-3, with 7 bases lining up with TRBD1. The CDR3 length is 14 residues. With 5 bases clipped from V and 3 bases from J, the junction kept 5 bases outside the gene matches. The germline gives CDR1 SEHNR, CDR2 FQNEAQ (reference sequence). The CDR3 spells CASSLRQGTDTQYF. CDR3 bases: TGTGCCAGCAGCCTTAGACAGGGAACAGATACGCAGTATTTT.

The V call is TRBV6-1, the J call TRBJ2-7; D may be TRBD1 (6 bases). V lost 4 bases to trimming and J lost 2 bases, with 12 bases between them. The CDR3 extends over 14 amino acids. Germline lookup yields CDR1 MNHNS and CDR2 SASEGT. CDR3 coding DNA: TGTGCCAGCAGTGTTCCAGGGGCTACCTACGAGCAGTACTTC. Translated, it gives CASSVPGATYEQYF.

J is TRBJ2-7 and V is TRBV10-3; 8 bases line up with TRBD1. This CDR3 is built from 14 residues. Germline V gene data show CDR1 as ENHRY and CDR2 as SYGVKD. Losses at the gene ends were 7 bases for V and 6 bases for J; bases not matched to a gene: 11. The CDR3 DNA reads TGTGCCATCAAGACGTCGACAGGGGAAGGCGAGCAGTACTTC. Residues: CAIKTSTGEGEQYF.

The rearrangement joins TRBV12-5 to TRBJ1-1; 7 bases line up with TRBD1. V shed 7 bases, J shed 13 bases, and the junction held 9 bases outside the gene matches. Germline CDR1 LGHNT, CDR2 FRNRAP. This CDR3 has 11 amino acids. Written as DNA, the CDR3 is TGTGCTAGTGCCACATTGGACAGGTTTTTCTTT. This codes for CASATLDRFFF.

The count of this clone is one. V and J are TRBV7-2 and TRBJ2-1; D possibly corresponds to TRBD2 (6 bases). The CDR3 loop spans 14 amino acids. The V and J ends lost 5 bases and 7 bases respectively, with 15 bases between them. Germline-derived CDR1 and CDR2 are SGHTA and FQGNSA. CDR3 protein: CASSLRGGINEQFF. CDR3 DNA: TGTGCCAGCAGCCTGAGGGGCGGGATTAATGAGCAGTTCTTC.

Points on this clone: Within the sample, other DNA sequences also encode this same CDR3. The gene calls are TRBV5-1 and TRBJ2-7; D is possibly TRBD1 (5 bases). V lost 3 bases to trimming and J lost 4 bases, with 8 bases between them. Germline CDR1 SGHRS, CDR2 YFSETQ. This CDR3 has 12 residues. CDR3: CASSSQGYEQYF. CDR3 coding DNA: TGCGCCAGCAGCTCGCAGGGTTACGAGCAGTACTTC.

J is TRBJ1-1 and V is TRBV18; D perhaps matches TRBD1 (6 bases). The ends were cut back, 4 bases at V and 0 bases at J, with 15 bases in the middle. The CDR3 sequence is 16 residues long. Germline V CDR1 and CDR2: KGHSH, LQKENI. CDR3 sequence reads: CASSLKGGALNTEAFF. The CDR3 bases are TGTGCCAGCTCACTAAAGGGGGGGGCCCTGAACACTGAAGCTTTCTTT. Full variable domain (rest looked up from reference TRBV18 and TRBJ1-1): NAGVMQNPRHLVRRRGQEARLRCSPMKGHSHVYWYRQLPEEGLKFMVYLQKENIIDESGMPKERFSAEFPKEGPSILRIQQVVRGDSAAYFCASSLKGGALNTEAFFGQGTRLTVV.

The rearrangement joins TRBV7-8 to TRBJ2-1; TRBD2 matches 12 bases. CDR3 length: 19 residues. V was pared by 0 bases and J by 0 bases, with 6 bases of the junction left unmatched. The germline V gene encodes CDR1 SGHVS and CDR2 FQNEAQ. The CDR3 coding sequence is TGTGCCAGCAGCTTAGCGCGACTAGCGGGAGCCTCCTCCTACAATGAGCAGTTCTTC. This sequence encodes CASSLARLAGASSYNEQFF.

The V and J genes are TRBV19 and TRBJ2-1; 7 bases map to TRBD1. V lost 5 bases and J lost 8; bases outside the gene matches: 3. There are 12 residues in the CDR3. CDR1 is LNHDA, CDR2 SQIVND, per germline (reference sequence). The CDR3 spells CASSPQGDEQFF. Written as DNA, the CDR3 is TGTGCCAGTAGTCCCCAGGGGGATGAGCAGTTCTTC.

The chain uses TRBV19 and TRBJ1-5, with 10 positions matching TRBD1. CDR3 size: 16 residues. The V gene's germline CDR1 is LNHDA and CDR2 SQIVND (reference sequence). The trim removed 6 bases at V and 6 bases at J, leaving 11 bases unmatched. The CDR3 loop is CASRSLRTGGSQPQHF. In nucleotides, the CDR3 is TGTGCCAGTAGATCCCTAAGGACAGGGGGAAGTCAGCCCCAGCATTTT.

The chain uses TRBV10-1 and TRBJ2-3, with 8 bases identical to TRBD2. The V gene's germline CDR1 is WNHNN and CDR2 SYGVQD (reference sequence). This CDR3 is 15 amino acids long. Trimming removed 2 bases from V and 5 bases from J; junction bases left unmatched: 6. The CDR3 loop is CASSETQRERDTQYF. The CDR3 nucleotides read TGCGCCAGCAGTGAGACCCAGCGGGAGAGAGATACGCAGTATTTT.

The rearrangement uses TRBV7-2 and TRBJ2-2, with 9 bases fitting TRBD1. The CDR3 length is 15 residues. Germline-derived CDR1 and CDR2 are SGHTA and FQGNSA. The junction had 5 bases not matched to a gene; V was cut back by 6 bases and J by 3 bases. The CDR3 reads CASRLQGADTGELFF. For the CDR3, the DNA is TGTGCCAGCAGGTTACAGGGGGCTGACACCGGGGAGCTGTTTTTT.

The V call is TRBV21-1, the J call TRBJ1-2; the table gives TRBD1 as D, unverified against the DNA. TRBV21-1 is designated a pseudogene. The CDR3 totals 14 residues. This CDR3 is CASSLPGHPRGYTF. For the CDR3, the DNA is TGTGCCAGCAGCCTTCCTGGACATCCCCGCGGCTACACCTTC.

The V gene is TRBV7-3, the J gene TRBJ2-1; the D is unclear. This CDR3 contains 13 residues. CDR1 is SGHTA, CDR2 FQGTGA, per germline. Trimming pared 5 bases from V and 10 bases from J, leaving 15 bases between. The CDR3: CASSASPSSEQFF. CDR3 sequence (DNA): TGTGCCAGCAGCGCCTCACCCTCATCAGAGCAGTTCTTC.

V and J are TRBV5-1 and TRBJ1-1; D ambiguous. The CDR3 consists of 12 residues. CDR1 SGHRS and CDR2 YFSETQ come from the germline V gene. Trimming took off 5 bases at V and 4 bases at J, with 9 bases between the two ends. Here the CDR3 reads CASSPDFTEAFF. The CDR3 nucleotides are TGCGCCAGCAGTCCTGATTTCACTGAAGCTTTCTTT.

The rearrangement joins TRBV7-2 to TRBJ2-2, with D unclear. From germline, CDR1 is SGHTA and CDR2 FQGNSA. There are 10 residues in the CDR3. The V end lost 4 bases, the J end lost 6 bases, and 0 bases lay between the germline ends. CDR3 sequence reads: CASSSGELFF. CDR3 bases: TGTGCCAGCAGCTCCGGGGAGCTGTTTTTT. The entire variable domain, with the rest obtained from reference TRBV7-2 and TRBJ2-2, is as follows: GAGVSQSPSNKVTEKGKDVELRCDPISGHTALYWYRQSLGQGLEFLIYFQGNSAPDKSGLPSDRFSAERTGGSVSTLTIQRTQQEDSAVYLCASSSGELFFGEGSRLTVL.

This clone was seen only once. The chain combines TRBV5-1 with TRBJ2-2; no firm D call. Per germline, CDR1 SGHRS and CDR2 YFSETQ. The V end lost 0 bases, the J end lost 1 base, and 10 bases lay between the germline ends. The CDR3 runs to 16 residues. This chain's CDR3 is CASSLGVIQNTGELFF. The CDR3 nucleotides are TGCGCCAGCAGCTTGGGGGTTATTCAGAACACCGGGGAGCTGTTTTTT.

The chain has TRBV27 and TRBJ1-1; D not resolved. V was trimmed by 2 bases and J by 4 bases, leaving 17 bases between them. Germline CDR1 is MNHEY and CDR2 is SMNVEV (reference sequence). This CDR3 has 16 amino acids. CDR3 amino acids: CASSLNLGKAITEAFF. The CDR3 region has the DNA TGTGCCAGCAGTTTAAACCTCGGGAAAGCTATCACTGAAGCTTTCTTT.

The chain carries TRBV19 and TRBJ1-4, with no clear D. Germline assignment: CDR1 LNHDA and CDR2 SQIVND (reference sequence). Trimming left V 3 bases short and J 8 bases short, with 10 bases between. CDR3 size: 13 residues. The CDR3 DNA sequence: TGTGCCAGTAGTATGTTAAGGGAAGAAAAACTGTTTTTT. This codes for CASSMLREEKLFF.

V usage is TRBV7-2 and J usage is TRBJ2-7; 10 nucleotides agree with TRBD2. Germline trimming cut 5 bases from V and 6 bases from J; bases unmatched to any gene: 19. The CDR3 extends over 18 amino acids. Germline V lookup: CDR1 SGHTA, CDR2 FQGNSA. The CDR3 nucleotides read TGTGCCAGCAGCGGACGCTCAGCGGGAGGGCCTTTCTCGATCGAGCAGTACTTC. As protein: CASSGRSAGGPFSIEQYF.

The gene calls are TRBV19 and TRBJ2-7; a weak D match, TRBD2 (5 bases). The CDR3 sequence is 14 residues long. Trimming removed 11 bases at V and 6 bases at J, with 23 bases between. Per germline, CDR1 LNHDA and CDR2 SQIVND (reference sequence). CDR3 DNA sequence: TGTGCCTCAAGGTCTGTGATCCAGCGGACCGAGCAGTACTTC. It translates to CASRSVIQRTEQYF.